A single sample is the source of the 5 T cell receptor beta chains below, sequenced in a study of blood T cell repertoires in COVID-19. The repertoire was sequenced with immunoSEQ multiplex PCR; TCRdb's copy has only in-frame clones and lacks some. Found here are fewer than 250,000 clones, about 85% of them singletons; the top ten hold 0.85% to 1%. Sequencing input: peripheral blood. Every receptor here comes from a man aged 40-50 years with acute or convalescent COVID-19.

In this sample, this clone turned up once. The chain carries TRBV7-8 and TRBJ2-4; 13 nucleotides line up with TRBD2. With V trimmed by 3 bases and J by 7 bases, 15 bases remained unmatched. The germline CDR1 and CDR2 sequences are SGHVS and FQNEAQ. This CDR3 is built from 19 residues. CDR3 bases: TGTGCCAGCAGCTTCGCACCCACTAGCGGGGGGGCGTTTAGGAACATTCAGTACTTC. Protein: CASSFAPTSGGAFRNIQYF.

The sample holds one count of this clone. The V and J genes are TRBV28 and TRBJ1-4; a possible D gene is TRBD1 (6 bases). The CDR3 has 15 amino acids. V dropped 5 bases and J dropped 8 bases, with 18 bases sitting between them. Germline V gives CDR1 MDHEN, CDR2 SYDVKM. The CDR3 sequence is CASSPQGTTLEKLFF. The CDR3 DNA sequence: TGTGCCAGCAGTCCCCAGGGGACCACGCTGGAAAAACTGTTTTTT.

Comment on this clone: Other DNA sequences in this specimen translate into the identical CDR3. The CDR3 bases are TGCGCCAGCAGAGAGTCGGACTATGGCTACACCTTC. Protein sequence: CASRESDYGYTF. This sequence joins TRBV5-1 and TRBJ1-2; D not resolved. The CDR3 length is 12 residues. Germline V gene lookup returns CDR1 SGHRS and CDR2 YFSETQ. Trimming removed 5 bases from V and 3 bases from J, with 8 bases in between.

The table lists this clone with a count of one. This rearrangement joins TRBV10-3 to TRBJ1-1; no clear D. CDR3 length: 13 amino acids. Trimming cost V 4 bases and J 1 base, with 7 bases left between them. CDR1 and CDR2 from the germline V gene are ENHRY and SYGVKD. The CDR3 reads CAISVGGNTEAFF. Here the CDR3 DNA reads TGTGCCATCAGTGTCGGAGGGAACACTGAAGCTTTCTTT.

CDR3 in DNA: TGTGCCAGCAGTCAGACAGGGGGTTACGGCTACACCTTC. Translating gives CASSQTGGYGYTF. The gene calls are TRBV28 and TRBJ1-2, with 9 bases fitting TRBD1. In germline, CDR1 is MDHEN, CDR2 SYDVKM. Trimming at V came to 5 bases and at J to 8 bases, leaving 6 bases not matched to a gene. This CDR3 has 13 residues.